The rows below give T cell receptor beta chains drawn from one sample of a study of blood T cell repertoires in COVID-19. Generated by immunoSEQ multiplex PCR, the TCRdb table keeps only in-frame clones and is missing some. The sample shows hundreds of thousands of clones, approximately 90% of them seen only once. The sequencing sample was made of PBMCs or T cells enriched from blood (not recorded which). These receptors came from a woman aged 50 to 60 who had recovered from COVID-19. Both conserved end residues are part of each CDR3. The D gene is left open where the match is weak. The size entry is marked missing in some rows and otherwise reads once, few, many or a size class.

>NA|TRBV6-5|TRBJ1-1|NA
TGTGCCAGCACCAATAGGGGCGAAGCTTTCTTT
CASTNRGEAFF
>NA|TRBV28|TRBJ1-5|NA
TGTGCCAGCAGCCTAACGGACACGGTCAATCAGCCCCAGCATTTT
CASSLTDTVNQPQHF
>NA|TRBV7-6|TRBJ2-2|TRBD2
TGTGCCAGCAGCTTAGTTCCAGCGGGAAACACCGGGGAGCTGTTTTTT
CASSLVPAGNTGELFF
>NA|TRBV6-2/TRBV6-3|TRBJ2-3|TRBD1
TGTGCCAGCAGTTACGGCAGGGGGCGAGAAGGAGATACGCAGTATTTT
CASSYGRGREGDTQYF
>few|TRBV27|TRBJ2-7|NA
TGTGCCAGCAGAGCCAGAGGCTCTAGACGGGAGCAGTACTTC
CASRARGSRREQYF
>once|TRBV18|TRBJ2-1|NA
TGTGCCAGCTCACCATCAATAGCCGAAAACAATGAGCAGTTCTTC
CASSPSIAENNEQFF
>NA|TRBV7-2|TRBJ1-2|NA
TGTGCCAGCAGCCAAAGCGGGTATGGCTACACCTTC
CASSQSGYGYTF
>NA|TRBV28|TRBJ1-6|NA
TGTGCCAGCAGTTTACTGACAAGAAATTCACCCCTCCACTTT
CASSLLTRNSPLHF
>NA|TRBV21-1|TRBJ2-7|NA
TGTGCCAGCAGGAAACTAGTTAACGAGCAGTACTTC
CASRKLVNEQYF
>NA|TRBV11-2|TRBJ2-2|NA
TGTGCCAGCAGCTTAGGCGCGAACACCGGGGAGCTGTTTTTT
CASSLGANTGELFF
>NA|TRBV27|TRBJ1-2|NA
TGTGCCAGCAGTAGGGGCGGGGGTGGCTACACCTTC
CASSRGGGGYTF
>NA|TRBV4-2|TRBJ1-1|TRBD1
TGTGCCAGCAGCTCTGACAGGGGTCCGACTGAAGCTTTCTTT
CASSSDRGPTEAFF
>once|TRBV28|TRBJ1-4|NA
TGTGCCAGCAGTTTATCCAGAGGGGAAAAACTGTTTTTT
CASSLSRGEKLFF
>NA|TRBV19|TRBJ2-2|NA
TGTGCCAGTAGTATAGATCGGTCCGGGGCCGGGGAGCTGTTTTTT
CASSIDRSGAGELFF
>NA|TRBV4-3|TRBJ1-4|NA
TGCGCCAGCAGCCAAGATTTAACAGCCAAACCCGAAAAACTGTTTTTT
CASSQDLTAKPEKLFF
>NA|TRBV7-8|TRBJ1-4|NA
TGTGCCAGCAGCTCCCTCCGACAAGCAACTAATGAAAAACTGTTTTTT
CASSSLRQATNEKLFF
>NA|TRBV6-2/TRBV6-3|TRBJ1-2|TRBD1
TGTGCCAGCAGTTTTACATACGGCGGACAGGAGCTCTATGGCTACACCTTC
CASSFTYGGQELYGYTF
>NA|TRBV2|TRBJ2-7|TRBD2
TGTGCCAGCAGCGGACTAGCGGGCTCCTACGAGCAGTACTTC
CASSGLAGSYEQYF
>few|TRBV7-9|TRBJ2-7|TRBD1
TGTGCCAGCAGCTTATCCCGGACAGGGGTCGACGAGCAGTACTTC
CASSLSRTGVDEQYF
>few|TRBV7-9|TRBJ2-2|NA
TGTGCCAGCAGCTTTATTGGGGGGAAGAACACCGGGGAGCTGTTTTTT
CASSFIGGKNTGELFF
>NA|TRBV5-1|TRBJ2-1|TRBD2
TGCGCCAGCAGCTTGGGAGGCGGGAGGGCACATTTCTTC
CASSLGGGRAHFF
>NA|TRBV5-5|TRBJ2-1|TRBD2
TGTGCCAGCAGCTTTCGCGCTAGCGGGAGCAGGTCCTACAATGAGCAGTTCTTC
CASSFRASGSRSYNEQFF
>NA|TRBV7-6|TRBJ2-2|TRBD2
TGTGCCAGCAGCTTACGACCCACTAGCGGGAGGGCCGTCACCGGGGAGCTGTTTTTT
CASSLRPTSGRAVTGELFF
>NA|TRBV18|TRBJ1-2|TRBD1
TGTGCCAGCTCACCACCGACCAGGCAGGGGGCTAATTATGGCTACACCTTC
CASSPPTRQGANYGYTF